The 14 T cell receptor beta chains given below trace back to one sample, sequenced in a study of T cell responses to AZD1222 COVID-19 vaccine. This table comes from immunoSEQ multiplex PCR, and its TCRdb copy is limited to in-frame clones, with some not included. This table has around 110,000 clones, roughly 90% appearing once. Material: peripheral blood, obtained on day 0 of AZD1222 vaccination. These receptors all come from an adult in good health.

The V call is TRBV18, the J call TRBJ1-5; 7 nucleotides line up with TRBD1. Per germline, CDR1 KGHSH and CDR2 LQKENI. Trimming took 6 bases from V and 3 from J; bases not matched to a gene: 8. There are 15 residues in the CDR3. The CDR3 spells CASSPGQILNQPQHF. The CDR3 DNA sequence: TGTGCCAGCTCCCCGGGACAGATACTCAATCAGCCCCAGCATTTT.

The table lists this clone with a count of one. As DNA, the CDR3 is TGTGCCAGCAGCTTAACTAGCGGGAGCACTTCCTACGAGCAGTACTTC. Translation gives CASSLTSGSTSYEQYF. The chain couples TRBV7-3 to TRBJ2-7; 9 nucleotides align to TRBD2. The CDR3 runs 16 residues. Trimming cost V 0 bases and J 1 base; bases outside gene matches: 4. Germline V gene sequence: CDR1 SGHTA, CDR2 FQGTGA.

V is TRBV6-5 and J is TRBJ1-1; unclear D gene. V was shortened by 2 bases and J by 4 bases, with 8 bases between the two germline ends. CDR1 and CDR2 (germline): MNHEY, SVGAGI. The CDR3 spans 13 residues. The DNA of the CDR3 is TGTGCCAGCAGTTACACCCTCGGCACTGAAGCTTTCTTT. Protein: CASSYTLGTEAFF.

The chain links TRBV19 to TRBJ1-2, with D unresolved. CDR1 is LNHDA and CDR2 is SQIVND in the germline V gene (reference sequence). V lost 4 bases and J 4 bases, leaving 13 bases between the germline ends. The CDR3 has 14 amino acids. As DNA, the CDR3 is TGTGCCAGTAGTAGGGCCGGAGGGTCCTATGGCTACACCTTC. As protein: CASSRAGGSYGYTF.

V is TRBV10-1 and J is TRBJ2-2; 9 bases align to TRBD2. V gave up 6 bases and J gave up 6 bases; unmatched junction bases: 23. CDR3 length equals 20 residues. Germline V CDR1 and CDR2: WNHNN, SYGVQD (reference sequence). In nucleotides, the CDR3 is TGCGCCAGCAGCGACCGGGACAGAGCTATTTCTAGCGGGGAGGCCGGGGAGCTGTTTTTT. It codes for CASSDRDRAISSGEAGELFF.

The CDR3 region has the DNA TGTGCCAGTAAGGCGGAGGGGCGTGTGAGCTCTCCACGCTCACCCCTCCACTTT. This sequence encodes CASKAEGRVSSPRSPLHF. The J gene is TRBJ1-6, the V gene TRBV19; a possible D gene is TRBD1 (5 bases). The V gene lost 7 bases and the J gene lost 10 bases, with 29 bases spanning the gap. The length of the CDR3 is 18 residues. Germline V gene lookup returns CDR1 LNHDA and CDR2 SQIVND (reference sequence).

CDR3 sequence (DNA): TGTGCCATCAGTGAAGCGGCAGGTGAGCAGTACTTC. Translated: CAISEAAGEQYF. This chain joins TRBV10-3 and TRBJ2-7; maybe TRBD2 (5 bases). Germline CDR1 and CDR2: ENHRY and SYGVKD. The length of the CDR3 is 12 residues. The ends were cut back, 3 bases at V and 7 bases at J, with 10 bases in the middle.

The CDR3 DNA reads TGTGCCAGCAGTTTAAGTCAGCCCCAGCATTTT. It translates to CASSLSQPQHF. V gene TRBV27 combines with J gene TRBJ1-5; D not resolved. This CDR3 is built from 11 residues. Trimming took 2 bases from V and 6 from J, leaving 2 bases between them. In germline, CDR1 is MNHEY, CDR2 SMNVEV (reference sequence).

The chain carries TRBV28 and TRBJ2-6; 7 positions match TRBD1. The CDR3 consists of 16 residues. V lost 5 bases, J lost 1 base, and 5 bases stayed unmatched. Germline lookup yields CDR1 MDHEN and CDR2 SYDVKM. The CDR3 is CASSGPTGSGANVLTF. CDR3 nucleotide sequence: TGTGCCAGCAGTGGCCCGACAGGGTCTGGGGCCAACGTCCTGACTTTC.

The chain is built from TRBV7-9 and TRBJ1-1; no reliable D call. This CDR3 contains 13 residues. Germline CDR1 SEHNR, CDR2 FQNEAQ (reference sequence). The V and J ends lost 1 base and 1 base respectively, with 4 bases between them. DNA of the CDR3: TGTGCCAGCAGCTTAGGGGAGAACACTGAAGCTTTCTTT. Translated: CASSLGENTEAFF.

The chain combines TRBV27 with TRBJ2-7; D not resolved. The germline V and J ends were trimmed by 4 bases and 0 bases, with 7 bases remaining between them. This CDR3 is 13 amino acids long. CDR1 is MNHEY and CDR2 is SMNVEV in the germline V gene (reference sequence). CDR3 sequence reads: CASSSRPSYEQYF. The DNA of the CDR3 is TGTGCCAGCAGTTCCCGGCCCTCCTACGAGCAGTACTTC.

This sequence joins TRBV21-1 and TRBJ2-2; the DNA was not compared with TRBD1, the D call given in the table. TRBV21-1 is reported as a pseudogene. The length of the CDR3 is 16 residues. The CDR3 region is CASSRTGQGNTGELFF. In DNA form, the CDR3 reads TGTGCCAGCAGCAGGACCGGACAGGGTAACACCGGGGAGCTGTTTTTT.

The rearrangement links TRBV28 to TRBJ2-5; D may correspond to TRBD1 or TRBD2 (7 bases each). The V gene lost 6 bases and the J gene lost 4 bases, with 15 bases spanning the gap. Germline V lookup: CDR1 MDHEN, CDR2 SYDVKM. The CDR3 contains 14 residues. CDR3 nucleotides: TGTGCCAGCAGATCCACAGGGGAGGGAGAGACCCAGTACTTC. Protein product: CASRSTGEGETQYF.

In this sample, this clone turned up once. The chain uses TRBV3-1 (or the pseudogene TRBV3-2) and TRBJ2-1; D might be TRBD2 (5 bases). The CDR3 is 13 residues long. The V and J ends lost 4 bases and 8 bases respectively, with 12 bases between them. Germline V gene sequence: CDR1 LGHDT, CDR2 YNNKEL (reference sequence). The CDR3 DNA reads TGTGCCAGCAGCCGAAATATCGGGGATGAGCAGTTCTTC. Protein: CASSRNIGDEQFF.